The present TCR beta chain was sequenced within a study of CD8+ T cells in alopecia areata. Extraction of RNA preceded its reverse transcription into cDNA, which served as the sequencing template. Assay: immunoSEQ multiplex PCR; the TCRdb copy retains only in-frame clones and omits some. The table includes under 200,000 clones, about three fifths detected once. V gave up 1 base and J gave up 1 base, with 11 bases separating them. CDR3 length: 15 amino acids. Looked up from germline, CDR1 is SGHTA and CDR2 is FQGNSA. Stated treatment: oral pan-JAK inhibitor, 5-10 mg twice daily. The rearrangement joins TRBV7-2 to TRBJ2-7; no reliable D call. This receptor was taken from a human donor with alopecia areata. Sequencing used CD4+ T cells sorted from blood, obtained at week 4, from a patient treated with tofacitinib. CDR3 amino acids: CASSLVLFGSYEQYF. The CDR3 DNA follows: TGTGCCAGCAGCTTAGTACTGTTCGGGTCCTACGAGCAGTACTTC. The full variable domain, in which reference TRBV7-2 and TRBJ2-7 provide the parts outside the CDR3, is GAGVSQSPSNKVTEKGKDVELRCDPISGHTALYWYRQSLGQGLEFLIYFQGNSAPDKSGLPSDRFSAERTGGSVSTLTIQRTQQEDSAVYLCASSLVLFGSYEQYFGPGTRLTVT.